The clone carrying this T cell receptor (beta chain) appeared a few times. This sample is drawn from a study of Ad26.COV2.S vaccination and SARS-CoV-2 variants. The data were produced by immunoSEQ multiplex PCR, yet TCRdb's version contains in-frame clones alone and is incomplete. The sample lists roughly 100,000 clones; 80% were seen once. V was cut by 0 bases and J by 6 bases, with 10 bases left in between. Germline V gene lookup returns CDR1 SGHRS and CDR2 YFSETQ. The CDR3 totals 15 residues. The TCR was taken from a human donor who had recovered from COVID-19. The sequenced sample was peripheral blood, obtained after recovery from COVID-19. The rearrangement links TRBV5-1 to TRBJ1-6; TRBD1 might be the D (6 bases). The CDR3 sequence is CASSLVGGLNSPLHF. In DNA, the CDR3 is TGCGCCAGCAGCTTGGTCGGGGGGCTTAATTCACCCCTCCACTTT.